This T cell receptor (beta chain) emerged from a study of control samples from healthy donors and cancer patients. Repertoires were generated with immunoSEQ multiplex PCR, while TCRdb's copy carries only in-frame clones and drops some. The sample yields 20,000 to 30,000 clones, roughly 90% seen once. Sequencing was carried out using PBMCs. The source of this sequence is a man aged 50 to 59 with lung cancer.

The CDR3 region has the DNA TGTGCCAGTGCGAACACTGAAGCTTTCTTT. Its protein product is CASANTEAFF. The V call is TRBV7-8, the J call TRBJ1-1; D call uncertain. Germline CDR1 SGHVS, CDR2 FQNEAQ. This CDR3 has 10 amino acids. Trimming removed 9 bases from V and 1 base from J, with 3 bases in between. The full variable domain, in which reference TRBV7-8 and TRBJ1-1 provide the parts outside the CDR3, is GAGVSQSPRYKVAKRGQDVALRCDPISGHVSLFWYQQALGQGPEFLTYFQNEAQLDKSGLPSDRFFAERPEGSVSTLKIQRTQQEDSAVYLCASANTEAFFGQGTRLTVV.